The rows below give T cell receptor beta chains drawn from one sample of a study of radiotherapy plus CTLA-4 blockade in lung cancer. The protocol was immunoSEQ multiplex PCR, while the TCRdb copy is restricted to in-frame clones and leaves out a portion. The sample shows roughly 32,000 clones, roughly 79% of them seen only once. This specimen was peripheral blood, taken from a patient treated with radiotherapy plus ipilimumab. Receptor source: a human donor with non-small cell lung cancer that progressed on radiotherapy plus ipilimumab. The CDR3 runs from the conserved cysteine through the conserved F or W. D genes are given only for firm matches. Expanded clones get a size class; other rows say once, few or many, or leave the size out.

TGTGCCAGCAGCAAAGAAGAAACAGCGACCTACGAGCAGTACTTC	CASSKEETATYEQYF	.	.	TRBV21-1	TRBJ2-7
TGTGCCAGCAGTTTAACGGTCTCAGGGCTAGCGGGATACGAGCAGTACTTC	CASSLTVSGLAGYEQYF	TRBD2	.	TRBV28	TRBJ2-7
TGTGCCAGCAGTGAAGCAGGGAACACCGGGGAGCTGTTTTTT	CASSEAGNTGELFF	.	.	TRBV6-1	TRBJ2-2
TGTGCCAGCAGCTCCCCTAGACAGAAGGCTGAAGCTTTCTTT	CASSSPRQKAEAFF	.	.	TRBV28	TRBJ1-1
TGTGCCAGCACCCCACCCGGGACAGCTTATGGCTACACCTTC	CASTPPGTAYGYTF	TRBD1	.	TRBV7-2	TRBJ1-2
TGTGCCAGCAGCTTCTGGACAGACTTGAACACTGAAGCTTTCTTT	CASSFWTDLNTEAFF	.	.	TRBV5-5	TRBJ1-1
TGTGCCAGCAGCGTTTTAGGGGGCCCTAATGAAAAACTGTTTTTT	CASSVLGGPNEKLFF	TRBD1	.	TRBV9	TRBJ1-4
TGTGCCAGCAACTACATGAACACTGAAGCTTTCTTT	CASNYMNTEAFF	.	once	TRBV28	TRBJ1-1
TGTGCCAGCAGCATCTCGAGCTCCCTTTACGAGCAGTACTTC	CASSISSSLYEQYF	.	.	TRBV27	TRBJ2-7
TGCGCCAGCAGCCGGATAGGGGGTAGGGACTATGGCTACACCTTC	CASSRIGGRDYGYTF	.	.	TRBV4-1	TRBJ1-2
TGTGCCAGCAGCGTAAAGGGGTCTCGCACAGATACGCAGTATTTT	CASSVKGSRTDTQYF	.	few	TRBV9	TRBJ2-3
TGTGCCACCAAACGACAGGGCACTGAAGCTTTCTTT	CATKRQGTEAFF	TRBD1	.	TRBV6-5	TRBJ1-1
TGTGCCAGCAGCTTTAGACTAGACTCGGGCAATGAGCAGTTCTTC	CASSFRLDSGNEQFF	.	.	TRBV7-9	TRBJ2-1
TGTGCCAGCAGCTCTCAGGCCGGTCAGCCCCAGCATTTT	CASSSQAGQPQHF	.	.	TRBV7-3	TRBJ1-5
TGCGCCAGCAGCCAAGGACAGGGGGCCCCCTACGAGCAGTACTTC	CASSQGQGAPYEQYF	TRBD1	.	TRBV4-1	TRBJ2-7
TGTGCCAGCAGTGAAGCCAACGGGACTAGCGGGAGTACCGGCTCCTACAATGAGCAGTTCTTC	CASSEANGTSGSTGSYNEQFF	TRBD2	.	TRBV2	TRBJ2-1
TGTGCCAGCAGCTTGGGGGCGGGAGGGGCCAACGTCCTGACTTTC	CASSLGAGGANVLTF	.	.	TRBV7-7	TRBJ2-6
TGTGCCAGCAGCCACTCCCTGAGGGGAAGCGGCTATGGCTACACCTTC	CASSHSLRGSGYGYTF	.	.	TRBV7-9	TRBJ1-2
TGTGCCAGCAGTACAGGGTTTGGAAACACCATATATTTT	CASSTGFGNTIYF	.	.	TRBV2	TRBJ1-3
TGTGCCAGCAGCCCAACAGGGGAAGCTTTCTTT	CASSPTGEAFF	.	.	TRBV7-2	TRBJ1-1
TGTGCCAGCAGTGTTGGGACAGGGAACACAGATACGCAGTATTTT	CASSVGTGNTDTQYF	TRBD1	few	TRBV2	TRBJ2-3
TGCGCCAGCACCAGGGACTCGGAATCCTACGAGCAGTACTTC	CASTRDSESYEQYF	.	.	TRBV5-1	TRBJ2-7
TGTGCCAGTAGTACTGACAGGGATGGGGCCTACGAGCAGTACTTC	CASSTDRDGAYEQYF	TRBD1	few	TRBV19	TRBJ2-7
TGTGCCAGCAGCTTCGATCAGGGGATCTATGGCTACACCTTC	CASSFDQGIYGYTF	.	.	TRBV11-2	TRBJ1-2
TGTGCCAGCAGTTTAGGTGGGTTGAACACTGAAGCTTTCTTT	CASSLGGLNTEAFF	.	.	TRBV28	TRBJ1-1
TGTGCCAGCAGTTTCGGACACAATGAGCAGTTCTTC	CASSFGHNEQFF	.	once	TRBV27	TRBJ2-1
TGTGCCAGCAGTTACTCCGAGGACGAGCAGTACTTC	CASSYSEDEQYF	.	.	TRBV6-6	TRBJ2-7
TGTGCCAGCAGTTTATTTTCCGGTCAGGGAGCTTTCTTT	CASSLFSGQGAFF	.	.	TRBV28	TRBJ1-1
TGTGCCAGCAGCCCCGTAATGAACACTGAAGCTTTCTTT	CASSPVMNTEAFF	.	once	TRBV5-4	TRBJ1-1
TGTGCCAGTCATTCCTGGGCAGGGGGCTCTTACGAGCAGTACTTC	CASHSWAGGSYEQYF	TRBD1	medium-sized	TRBV28	TRBJ2-7
TGTGCCAGCAGTTCCCGGACAGGGGCCGATTCACCCCTCCACTTT	CASSSRTGADSPLHF	TRBD1	few	TRBV28	TRBJ1-6
TGTGCCAGCAGCTCAACTAGCGGGAGGGGCAATGAGCAGTTCTTC	CASSSTSGRGNEQFF	TRBD2	once	TRBV11-1	TRBJ2-1
TGTGCCAGCAGCTCCCTACTAGCGGGCCTGAGCAATGAGCAGTTCTTC	CASSSLLAGLSNEQFF	TRBD2	.	TRBV7-9	TRBJ2-1
TGTGCCAGCAGACCGTCAAGAGGGGACTATAATTCACCCCTCCACTTT	CASRPSRGDYNSPLHF	.	.	TRBV6-6	TRBJ1-6
TGTGCCAGCACCCCACTAGCGACTAGCACAGATACGCAGTATTTT	CASTPLATSTDTQYF	TRBD2	.	TRBV28	TRBJ2-3
TGTGCCAGCAGCAACAACGATGGGACAGGGGATCAGCCCCAGCATTTT	CASSNNDGTGDQPQHF	TRBD1	.	TRBV28	TRBJ1-5
TGTGCCAGCAGAACCACAGGGGGCGGATACACTGAAGCTTTCTTT	CASRTTGGGYTEAFF	TRBD1	once	TRBV28	TRBJ1-1
TGTGCCACCAGCAGAGATAAGGCCTGGGATGAAAAACTGTTTTTT	CATSRDKAWDEKLFF	.	.	TRBV15	TRBJ1-4
TGCGCCAGCAGCTTGGAGTTGGCAGATACGCAGTATTTT	CASSLELADTQYF	.	.	TRBV5-1	TRBJ2-3
TGTGCCAGCAGCCTATTAGCGGGAGTAGGGGGGTCGAACACTGAAGCTTTCTTT	CASSLLAGVGGSNTEAFF	.	.	TRBV7-2	TRBJ1-1
TGCGCCAGCAGCTCAGGACTCAACAATGAGCAGTTCTTC	CASSSGLNNEQFF	.	.	TRBV5-1	TRBJ2-1
TGTGCCAGTAGATTACTTGGCATAATGCCTTTGGGGAACACTGAAGCTTTCTTT	CASRLLGIMPLGNTEAFF	.	.	TRBV19	TRBJ1-1
TGTGCCAGTACCCCCGAACAGGGGGCGTACAATGAGCAGTTCTTC	CASTPEQGAYNEQFF	TRBD1	once	TRBV2	TRBJ2-1
TGTGCCAGCAGTTTCCCCGGCACAGTAGGAAGGCACGGGCCCCAAGAGACCCAGTACTTC	CASSFPGTVGRHGPQETQYF	.	.	TRBV28	TRBJ2-5
TGCGCCAGCAGCCAAGTCCCGGGAGCTGGGCCCCAGCATTTT	CASSQVPGAGPQHF	.	.	TRBV4-3	TRBJ1-5
TGCAGCGTTGAAGGCCCGCGACAGTCAGTCCAGTACTTC	CSVEGPRQSVQYF	.	.	TRBV29-1	TRBJ2-5
TGTGCCAGCAACATAGGGGGAACCGGGGAGCTGTTTTTT	CASNIGGTGELFF	.	once	TRBV27	TRBJ2-2
TGTGCCAGCACCTTGGCGGGGGCATACAATGAGCAGTTCTTC	CASTLAGAYNEQFF	.	.	TRBV27	TRBJ2-1
TGTGCCAGCAGTTTTCAGGGCGGGAACTACGAGCAGTACTTC	CASSFQGGNYEQYF	.	.	TRBV27	TRBJ2-7
TGTGCCAGCACCCGGGCTGCCCCAGATACGCAGTATTTT	CASTRAAPDTQYF	.	.	TRBV6-1	TRBJ2-3
TGCGCCAGCAGCCAAGATCTGGGGGGGGGCACAGATACGCAGTATTTT	CASSQDLGGGTDTQYF	TRBD2	.	TRBV4-1	TRBJ2-3
TGTGCCAGCAGCTGGTTCAGGGGTGAAGCTTTCTTT	CASSWFRGEAFF	.	few	TRBV5-6	TRBJ1-1
TGTGCCAGTAGTCTGACTAGCGGGGCGGGCAATGAGCAGTTCTTC	CASSLTSGAGNEQFF	TRBD2	.	TRBV19	TRBJ2-1
TGTGCCAGCAGTTTATTAAAGACCGGGACAGATGATGGCTACACCTTC	CASSLLKTGTDDGYTF	TRBD1	.	TRBV28	TRBJ1-2
TGTGCCAGCAGTTTTGTAAATTGGGGAGATCCGAGGGATCAGCCCCAGCATTTT	CASSFVNWGDPRDQPQHF	.	.	TRBV28	TRBJ1-5